This T cell receptor beta chain was documented in a study of shared clonotypes between healthy human individuals (dated by TCRdb to the early 2020s). Some background on the complete study: The cohort comprised two women and a few men aged 18 to 49 years. To increase sequencing depth and limit assay-specific biases, TCR repertoire library preparation and sequencing were carried out by different laboratories using diverse techniques. For each donor, CD4 naive and CD4 memory were each run on three plates, CD8 naive on two plates, and CD8 memory on one plate. To estimate repertoire size and how much clonotype sharing occurs between individuals, the study deeply sequenced the blood TCR repertoires of roughly 5 healthy adults. Between about 0.8 and 9.5 billion PBMCs per donor were obtained by leukapheresis.

The donors were healthy, HIV-negative adults with no recently reported acute infections or vaccinations. Only Caucasian adults living in Nashville, Tennessee, USA were represented among the donors. CD4+ T cells were enriched through magnetic negative selection, after which naive cells were positively selected on CD45RA and the remaining negative fraction served as the memory subset. Blood was obtained by leukapheresis, after which PBMCs were separated by Ficoll-Histopaque density gradient centrifugation and cryopreserved in liquid nitrogen vapor phase. Purity and quantity of every magnetically sorted T cell population were checked by analytical flow cytometry. From each sorted fraction, genomic DNA was isolated and quantified by UV absorbance on a Nanodrop 2000c. Counted from cysteine to phenylalanine, this CDR3 has 14 amino acids. Only the CDR3 DNA is retained, 42 bases long and in frame from the first base. CDR1 MDHEN and CDR2 SYDVKM are derived from the germline V gene.

Regarding this clone: Its target antigen remains unknown. An end of the junction does not agree with germline; a read error may underlie this.

Using the deep immunoSEQ assay, TCR CDR3 regions were amplified from genomic DNA by multiplex PCR. Genomic DNA extracted from each cell subset was distributed evenly over all wells of several immunoSEQ 96-well plates, and each plate served as one replicate. For sorted subsets, about 200 ng genomic DNA, equal to 30,000 to 35,000 T cell genomes, was loaded into each replicate PCR. Purified libraries were measured with a Qubit 3.0 fluorometer, size-checked on a Bioanalyzer 2100, and measured again with the KAPA Library Quantification kit. A separate single-read 150-cycle Illumina NextSeq 550 flow cell was used to sequence each immunoSEQ 96-well plate. On the study's bioinformatics: The immunoSEQ output contained only junctional sequences without quality scores, so filtering could not match that applied to full-length reads. Sequences were annotated with PyIR, a Python wrapper for IgBLAST v1.9, using IMGT germline references to assign V/J genes and CDR3. Reads were removed for weak V/J assignments (E-value above 1e-6), missing CDR3, stop codons, out-of-frame junctions, or ambiguous translated residues. V3J clonotypes were defined as sequences sharing the same inferred V gene, J gene, and CDR3 amino acid sequence. To compute the percentage overlap between repertoires, the number of shared unique clonotypes was divided by the size of the smaller repertoire. Three approaches were used to assess repertoire richness: RTK rarefaction, the Chao1 estimator, and Recon v2.1 estimates of unobserved clonotypes. OLGA was used to compute generation probabilities for all TCRbeta clonotypes that the gDNA method yielded from a few donors. Drawn from immuneACCESS, this table holds only the in-frame rearrangements with V and J called that TCRdb kept. Clones are partly lost; checked studies trace under half to an unresolved V gene and leave the rest unexplained. V and J calls plus clone size are reproduced from that table; the DNA served to infer D and trimming. The sample table lists roughly 500,000 clones, about 96% of them with a count of one. About 0.064% of the sample is taken by the ten largest.

Overall study results and their limits: Pairwise subsampling indicated that sequencing depth was expected to affect the degree of clonotype sharing among donors. Higher generation probabilities were observed for clonotypes shared by all four sorted-subset donors than for non-shared clonotypes. The genetic and exposure-history diversity represented was limited by the small number of donors. Rarefaction of sorted-subset datasets indicated incomplete sequencing despite the large sequencing depth. Sampling was restricted to blood, and TCR repertoires in tissue are likely to differ from TCR repertoires in blood. Naive subsets generally had larger estimated clonotype richness than memory subsets did. When a few donors were compared, the shared fraction of clonotypes was approximately 5% for naive CD4, around 4% for naive CD8, more than 2% for memory CD4, and about 0.36% for memory CD8.

The V and J segments used are TRBV28 and TRBJ1-2; TRBD1 is perhaps the D gene, given 6 matching bases. This sequence originates from a woman in her 30s in good health. The sample comprised naive CD4+ T cells sorted from blood. The label giving this sample's cell subset or site can be read as: CD45RA+ positively selected. The CDR3: CASILGQSNYGYTF. The DNA is TGTGCCAGCATTTTAGGACAGTCAAACTATGGCTACACCTTC.